The clone carrying this TCR beta chain was detected ten times or more. The sample is drawn from a study of T cell changes during pregnancy in multiple sclerosis. TCRdb's copy holds only in-frame clones and misses some; the assay was immunoSEQ multiplex PCR. Among roughly 59,000 clones listed, around 95% were seen once. Material: CD4+ T cells from peripheral blood mononuclear cells, obtained before pregnancy. This sequence originates from a female donor with multiple sclerosis, enrolled in a pregnancy study.

CDR3 region: CASSETGSVSIQYF. In DNA, the CDR3 is TGTGCCAGCAGTGAAACGGGGAGTGTTAGCATTCAGTACTTC. The V and J genes are TRBV6-1 and TRBJ2-4, with D possibly matching TRBD2 (5 bases). Germline V gives CDR1 MNHNS, CDR2 SASEGT. V dropped 2 bases and J dropped 9 bases, with 14 bases sitting between them. The CDR3 has 14 residues.